This T cell receptor beta chain came from a study of T cell repertoires in cytomegalovirus infection. Study-level background: In public TCR beta signatures, there were indications of both CMV infection and matching HLA type. Notes on the study in general: The cumulative frequency of public TCR beta families identified carriers of CMV plus the relevant HLA. In two of eight donors, the top clonotype was HLA-C-restricted CMV-specific.

TCRdb re-analysed the reads in MiXCR, keeping a single row per CDR3 protein. The sample gives 200,000 to 250,000 distinct CDR3 sequences, under 8.5% of which show up once; more than 5.5% is in the top ten. At least ten counts were recorded for this clonotype. Its antigen is unidentified. The CDR3 length is 14 residues. Germline V CDR1 and CDR2: SGHDN, FVKESK. Trimming at V came to 4 bases and at J to 5 bases, leaving 2 bases not matched to a gene. This TCR was sampled from a human donor in good health (CMV status not recorded). Some clones in this sample may be carry-over from other donors' samples. The chain joins TRBV14 to TRBJ2-2, with 9 bases lining up with TRBD1. Sequencing was performed on PBMCs. CDR3 protein: CASSRQGGTGELFF. The CDR3, as DNA: TGTGCCAGCAGCCGACAGGGGGGGACCGGGGAGCTGTTTTTT. Based on the CDR3 plus reference TRBV14 and TRBJ2-2, the full variable domain is EAGVTQFPSHSVIEKGQTVTLRCDPISGHDNLYWYRRVMGKEIKFLLHFVKESKQDESGMPNNRFLAERTGGTYSTLKVQPAELEDSGVYFCASSRQGGTGELFFGEGSRLTVL.